Sequencing of this T cell receptor (beta chain) was carried out in a study of blood T cell repertoires in COVID-19. TCRdb's copy holds only in-frame clones and misses some; the assay was immunoSEQ multiplex PCR. The data hold about 140,000 clones, with about 76% observed a single time. This CDR3 has 15 residues. In germline, CDR1 is MNHEY, CDR2 SVGAGI. V lost 5 bases to trimming and J lost 0 bases; unmatched junction nucleotides: 4. The sequencing sample was made of peripheral blood. This sequence was found in a man aged 80 or over with acute or convalescent COVID-19. The genes are TRBV6-5 and TRBJ1-2; 9 nucleotides line up with TRBD1. Written as DNA, the CDR3 is TGTGCCAGCAGTCTACAGGGGGCGTCTAACTATGGCTACACCTTC. Translating gives CASSLQGASNYGYTF.